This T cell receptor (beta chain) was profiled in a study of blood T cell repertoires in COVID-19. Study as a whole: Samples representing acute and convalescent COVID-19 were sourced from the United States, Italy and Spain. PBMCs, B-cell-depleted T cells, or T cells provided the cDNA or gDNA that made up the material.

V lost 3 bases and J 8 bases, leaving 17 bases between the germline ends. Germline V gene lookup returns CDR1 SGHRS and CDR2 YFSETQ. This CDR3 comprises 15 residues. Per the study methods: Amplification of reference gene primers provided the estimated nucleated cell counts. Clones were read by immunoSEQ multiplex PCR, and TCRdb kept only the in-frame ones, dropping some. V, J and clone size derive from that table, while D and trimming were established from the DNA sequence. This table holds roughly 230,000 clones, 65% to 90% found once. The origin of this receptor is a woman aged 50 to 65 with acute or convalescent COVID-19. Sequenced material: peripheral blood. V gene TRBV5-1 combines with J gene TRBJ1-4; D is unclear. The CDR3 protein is CASSSSSEAEEKLFF. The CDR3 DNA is TGCGCCAGCAGCTCTTCCTCGGAAGCGGAAGAAAAACTGTTTTTT.